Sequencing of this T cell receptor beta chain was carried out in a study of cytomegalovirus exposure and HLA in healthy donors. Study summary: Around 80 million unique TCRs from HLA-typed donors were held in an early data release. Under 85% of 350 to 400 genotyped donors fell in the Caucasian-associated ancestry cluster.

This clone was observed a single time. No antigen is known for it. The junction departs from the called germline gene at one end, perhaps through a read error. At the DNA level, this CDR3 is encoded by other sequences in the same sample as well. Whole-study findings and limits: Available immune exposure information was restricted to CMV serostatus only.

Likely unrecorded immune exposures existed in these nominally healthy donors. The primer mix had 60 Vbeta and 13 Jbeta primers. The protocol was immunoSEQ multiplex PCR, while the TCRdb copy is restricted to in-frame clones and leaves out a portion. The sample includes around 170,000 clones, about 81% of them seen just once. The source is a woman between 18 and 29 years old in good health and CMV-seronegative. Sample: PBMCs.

CDR3 amino acids: CASSQEGASYEQYF. In DNA, the CDR3 is TGTGCTAGCAGCCAAGAAGGGGCCTCCTACGAGCAGTACTTC. J is TRBJ2-7 and V is TRBV4-2; possibly TRBD1 for D (5 bases). CDR1 is LGHNA and CDR2 is YNFKEQ in the germline V gene. The CDR3 runs 14 residues.